This TCR beta chain was recorded in a study of OX40 agonist ivuxolimab in advanced cancers. Remarks on this clone: At one of its ends the junction is not consistent with the germline gene, which may arise from a read error.

Here immunoSEQ multiplex PCR was the method, and the copy in TCRdb shows in-frame clones only, minus some. The repertoire holds roughly 110,000 clones, roughly nine tenths seen once, with 0.4% to 0.6% in the top ten. The CDR3 runs 10 residues. CDR1 and CDR2 (germline): DFQATT, SNEGSKA (reference sequence). Peripheral blood came from all dose cohorts at three timepoints. This receptor was obtained from an adult with an advanced solid tumor such as melanoma, head and neck, liver or kidney cancer. The sample in question was CD4+ or CD8+ T cells sorted from blood, obtained in a trial of the OX40 agonist ivuxolimab. The V call is TRBV20-1, the J call TRBJ2-7; the D gene is possibly TRBD2 (6 bases). The CDR3 sequence: CSASRDSFFF. For the CDR3, the DNA is TGCAGTGCTAGCCGGGACTCGTTCTTCTTC.